One sample yielded the 5 T cell receptor beta chains listed below, sequenced in a study of B cell selection in AIRE deficiency. Sorting defined conventional CD4 T cells as CD4+CD127+. TCRdb keeps only in-frame clones here, not all; method: immunoSEQ multiplex PCR. The table has 20,000 to 30,000 clones, around 97% seen once. Sequenced input: conventional CD4+ T cells sorted from PBMCs. Source of these receptors: a human donor with AIRE deficiency.

This clone was observed a single time. The chain carries TRBV19 and TRBJ1-2; 8 bases are a match to TRBD1. CDR3 size: 12 residues. The germline V gene encodes CDR1 LNHDA and CDR2 SQIVND (reference sequence). V gave up 5 bases and J gave up 7 bases; unmatched junction bases: 3. The CDR3 loop reads CASSGTGAGYTF. For the CDR3, the DNA is TGTGCCAGTAGTGGGACAGGAGCTGGCTACACCTTC.

The rearrangement joins TRBV30 to TRBJ2-3; the D gene could be TRBD1 or TRBD2 (5 bases each). There are 15 residues in the CDR3. Trimming left V 5 bases short and J 4 bases short, with 19 bases between. Looked up from germline, CDR1 is GTSNPN and CDR2 is SVGIG (reference sequence). The CDR3 sequence: CAWDRLTRGPDTQYF. In DNA form, the CDR3 reads TGTGCCTGGGACAGACTCACTCGAGGGCCAGATACGCAGTATTTT.

This sequence joins TRBV5-5 and TRBJ2-3, with 10 bases that match TRBD2. The V gene end was trimmed by 0 bases and the J gene end by 2 bases; junction bases not matched to a gene: 6. The CDR3 is made up of 17 amino acids. Looked up from germline, CDR1 is SGHKS and CDR2 is YYEKEE (reference sequence). CDR3 nucleotide sequence: TGTGCCAGCAGCTTGGCCCCAAGCGGGAGGGTCACAGATACGCAGTATTTT. Translation gives CASSLAPSGRVTDTQYF.

Only one count was recorded for this clone. The chain uses TRBV27 and TRBJ1-6; no firm D call. The germline V and J ends were trimmed by 6 bases and 9 bases, with 12 bases remaining between them. CDR1 and CDR2 (germline): MNHEY, SMNVEV (reference sequence). The CDR3 is 13 residues long. The CDR3: CASRPFSVSPLHF. Here the CDR3 DNA reads TGTGCCAGCAGGCCGTTTAGTGTTTCACCCCTCCACTTT.

This rearrangement joins TRBV28 to TRBJ2-3, with 10 bases lining up with TRBD2. This CDR3 spans 16 amino acids. V shed 6 bases, J shed 0 bases, and the junction held 6 bases outside the gene matches. Germline loops: CDR1 MDHEN, CDR2 SYDVKM. Here the CDR3 reads CASSLTTSGSTDTQYF. CDR3 sequence (DNA): TGTGCCAGCAGCCTTACGACTAGCGGGAGCACAGATACGCAGTATTTT. Complete variable domain (other parts from reference TRBV28 and TRBJ2-3): DVKVTQSSRYLVKRTGEKVFLECVQDMDHENMFWYRQDPGLGLRLIYFSYDVKMKEKGDIPEGYSVSREKKERFSLILESASTNQTSMYLCASSLTTSGSTDTQYFGPGTRLTVL.